A selection of T cell receptor beta chains follows, all from one sample in a study of regulatory T cells in long-lasting Graves disease. TCRdb recomputed calls from the multiplex PCR reads with MiXCR, one row per CDR3 protein. The sample lists under 250,000 distinct CDR3 sequences, 20% to 25% occurring once. The sample here was peripheral blood mononuclear cells (PBMCs), taken at new diagnosis, from a patient treated with antithyroid drugs. Receptor source: a female donor with Graves disease. CDR3s leave out the opening cysteine and the closing phenylalanine or tryptophan. Each record gives: V gene, J gene, CDR3 protein.

TRBV11-2	TRBJ2-7	ASSLDYPASYEQY
TRBV5-1	TRBJ2-3	ASSHGQPTDTQY
TRBV19	TRBJ2-3	ASSIDTTDTQY
TRBV6-2/TRBV6-3	TRBJ1-1	ASSTRYRGNTEAF
TRBV12-3/TRBV12-4	TRBJ1-4	ASSLAPGQVNEKLF
TRBV20-1	TRBJ2-7	SAPDSFGYEQY
TRBV27	TRBJ1-2	ASSLRPGTGRSGYGYT
TRBV20-1	TRBJ1-1	SALRTGPTEAF
TRBV12-3/TRBV12-4	TRBJ1-1	ASSFLGAGTEAF
TRBV15	TRBJ1-5	ATSAFTLRYSTYSNQPQH
TRBV7-9	TRBJ2-1	ASQSKRGAYNEQF
TRBV20-1	TRBJ2-7	SATDVGGPSSYEQY
TRBV4-1	TRBJ1-3	ASSQDHRGVSGNTIY
TRBV28	TRBJ2-2	ASSPGQGSVGELF
TRBV12-3/TRBV12-4	TRBJ2-7	ASSLGAPPYEQY
TRBV25-1	TRBJ1-4	ASSVPGTGDVKLF
TRBV7-8	TRBJ2-7	ASSLGREENEQY
TRBV7-8	TRBJ1-5	ASSLELAGSNQPQH
TRBV12-3/TRBV12-4	TRBJ2-3	ASSLRTPSTDTQY
TRBV2	TRBJ1-1	ASRPDGNTEAF
TRBV7-2	TRBJ1-5	ASSLRGNQPQH
TRBV5-6	TRBJ2-7	ASSLVPGQGTPYEQY
TRBV6-2/TRBV6-3	TRBJ2-3	ASSYEAGKWNTDTQY
TRBV7-3	TRBJ1-3	ASSLSGGSSGNTIY
TRBV29-1	TRBJ1-5	NVNSGGNQPQH
TRBV24-1	TRBJ2-2	ATSVRDGELF
TRBV7-2	TRBJ1-1	ASSPRGRTEAF
TRBV6-2/TRBV6-3	TRBJ1-1	ASTTDRGNTEAF
TRBV20-1	TRBJ1-6	SASKGTGNSPLH
TRBV7-2	TRBJ2-2	ASSLVQRYTRELF
TRBV28	TRBJ2-3	ASRRGGSVTDTQY
TRBV28	TRBJ1-4	ASSFSSGTTNEKLF
TRBV5-1	TRBJ1-1	ASSPGPNTEAF
TRBV12-3/TRBV12-4	TRBJ1-5	ASSPLIYQPQH
TRBV6-5	TRBJ2-3	ASSDSVSSDTQY